This T cell receptor beta chain was sequenced for a study of control samples from healthy donors and cancer patients. The germline V and J ends were trimmed by 0 bases and 4 bases, with 1 base remaining between them. This CDR3 is built from 12 residues. Germline CDR1 LNHNV, CDR2 YYDKDF (reference sequence). This clone was observed once. Assay: immunoSEQ multiplex PCR; the TCRdb copy retains only in-frame clones and omits some. The table lists about 94,000 clones, 90% of them singletons, with roughly 3.4% in the top ten. The TCR was taken from a woman younger than 35 in good health. The V and J genes are TRBV15 and TRBJ1-5; D is undetermined. The sequencing sample was made of blood. CDR3 sequence reads: CATSRDNQPQHF. The CDR3 DNA reads TGTGCCACCAGCAGAGATAATCAGCCCCAGCATTTT.